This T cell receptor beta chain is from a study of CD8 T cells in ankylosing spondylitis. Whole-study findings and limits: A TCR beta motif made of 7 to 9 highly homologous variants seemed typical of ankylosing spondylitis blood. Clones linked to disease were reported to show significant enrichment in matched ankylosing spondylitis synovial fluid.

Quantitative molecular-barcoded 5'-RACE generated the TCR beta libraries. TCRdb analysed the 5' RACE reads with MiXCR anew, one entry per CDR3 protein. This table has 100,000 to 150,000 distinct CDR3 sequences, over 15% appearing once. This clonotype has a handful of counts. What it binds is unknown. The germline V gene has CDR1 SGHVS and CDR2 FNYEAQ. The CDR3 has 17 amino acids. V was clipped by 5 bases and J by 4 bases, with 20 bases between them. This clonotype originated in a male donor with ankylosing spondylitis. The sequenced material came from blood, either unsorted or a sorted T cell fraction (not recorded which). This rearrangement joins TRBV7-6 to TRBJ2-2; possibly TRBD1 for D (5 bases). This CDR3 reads CASSNANLGHGTGELFF. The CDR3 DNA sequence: TGTGCCAGCAGCAACGCAAATCTGGGGCATGGCACCGGGGAGCTGTTTTTT.